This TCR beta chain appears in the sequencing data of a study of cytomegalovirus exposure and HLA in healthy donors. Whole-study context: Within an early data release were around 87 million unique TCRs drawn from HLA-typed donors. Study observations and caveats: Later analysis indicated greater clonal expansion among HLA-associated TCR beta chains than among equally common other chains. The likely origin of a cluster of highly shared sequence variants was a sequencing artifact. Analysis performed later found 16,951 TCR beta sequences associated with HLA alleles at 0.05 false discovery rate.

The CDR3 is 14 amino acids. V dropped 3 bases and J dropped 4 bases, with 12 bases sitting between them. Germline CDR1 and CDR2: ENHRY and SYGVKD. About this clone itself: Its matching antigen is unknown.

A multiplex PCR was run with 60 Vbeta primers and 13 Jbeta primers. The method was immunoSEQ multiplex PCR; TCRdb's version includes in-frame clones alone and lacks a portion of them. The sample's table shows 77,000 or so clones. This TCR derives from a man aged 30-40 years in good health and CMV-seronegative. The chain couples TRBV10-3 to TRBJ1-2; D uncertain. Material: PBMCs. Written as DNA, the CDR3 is TGTGCCATCAGTGATCGGGGTCCCACCTATGGCTACACCTTC. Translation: CAISDRGPTYGYTF.